This is a list of T cell receptor beta chains from one sample in a study of post-analysis software for immune sequencing data. MiXCR, applied by TCRdb to the PCR reads, yields one record per CDR3 protein. Of approximately 400,000 distinct CDR3 sequences listed, approximately 33% are singletons. The specimen sequenced was blood. These receptors were obtained from a girl aged 10-17 years with multiple sclerosis. CDR3s include the opening cysteine and the closing phenylalanine or tryptophan. The D gene is left open where the match is weak. A clone size is listed for some rows: how often the clone was seen (once, few, many), or a class if it is expanded.

TRBV29-1	few	-	18	TRBJ2-1	CSVAKTSGTGSSYNEQFF	TGCAGCGTTGCCAAAACGTCCGGGACTGGGAGCTCCTACAATGAGCAGTTCTTC
TRBV4-1	many	TRBD2	14	TRBJ2-7	CASSQVLAGYEQYF	TGCGCCAGCAGCCAAGTTCTAGCGGGGTACGAGCAGTACTTC
TRBV11-2	-	TRBD1	15	TRBJ2-2	CASSFFHRGTGELFF	TGTGCCAGCAGCTTTTTTCACAGGGGCACCGGGGAGCTGTTTTTT
TRBV19	few	-	15	TRBJ1-5	CASSITGANNQPQHF	TGTGCCAGTAGTATAACAGGAGCAAACAATCAGCCCCAGCATTTT
TRBV27	-	TRBD1	14	TRBJ1-5	CASRQTGSNQPQHF	TGTGCCAGCAGACAGACAGGGAGCAATCAGCCCCAGCATTTT
TRBV20-1	-	TRBD2	12	TRBJ2-7	CSAGSGDDEQYF	TGCAGTGCCGGTAGCGGGGACGATGAGCAGTACTTC
TRBV4-2	-	-	19	TRBJ1-1	CASSQDAHGGGGMNTEAFF	TGTGCCAGCAGCCAAGACGCACACGGCGGGGGGGGTATGAACACTGAAGCTTTCTTT
TRBV10-3	-	-	14	TRBJ2-7	CAISPGELWYEQYF	TGTGCCATCAGCCCGGGAGAACTCTGGTACGAGCAGTACTTC
TRBV4-2	few	-	16	TRBJ1-2	CASSQELGTTGRGYTF	TGTGCCAGCAGCCAAGAACTCGGTACAACGGGTCGGGGCTACACCTTC
TRBV27	few	-	15	TRBJ1-2	CASSLSGSLYYGYTF	TGTGCCAGCAGTTTATCGGGTTCCCTCTACTATGGCTACACCTTC
TRBV9	few	-	18	TRBJ2-3	CASSPRAGGPSSTDTQYF	TGTGCCAGCAGCCCTCGGGCAGGGGGGCCCTCTAGCACAGATACGCAGTATTTT
TRBV4-3	-	TRBD2	18	TRBJ2-7	CASSQDSLSSGATYEQYF	TGCGCCAGCAGCCAAGATAGCCTTTCGAGCGGGGCGACCTACGAGCAGTACTTC
TRBV12-3/TRBV12-4	few	-	16	TRBJ2-3	CASNLVVRLGTDTQYF	TGTGCCAGCAACTTGGTAGTTCGGCTGGGCACAGATACGCAGTATTTT
TRBV4-3	-	-	17	TRBJ1-1	CASSQGRQGVMNTEAFF	TGCGCCAGCAGCCAAGGTCGTCAGGGCGTCATGAACACTGAAGCTTTCTTT
TRBV29-1	few	TRBD2	15	TRBJ2-5	CSVELLAGVQETQYF	TGCAGCGTTGAATTACTAGCGGGAGTTCAAGAGACCCAGTACTTC
TRBV2	-	-	13	TRBJ1-5	CASRAQGDQPQHF	TGTGCCAGCAGAGCACAGGGAGATCAGCCCCAGCATTTT
TRBV12-3/TRBV12-4	-	-	12	TRBJ2-7	CAGSARAYEQYF	TGTGCCGGCAGTGCCCGAGCCTACGAGCAGTACTTC
TRBV7-6	few	TRBD2	15	TRBJ2-3	CASSYQTSATDTQYF	TGTGCCAGCAGCTACCAGACTAGCGCCACAGATACGCAGTATTTT
TRBV12-3/TRBV12-4	few	TRBD1	15	TRBJ2-1	CASSYRTGSYNEQFF	TGTGCCAGCAGTTACAGGACAGGCTCCTACAATGAGCAGTTCTTC
TRBV27	-	-	16	TRBJ2-3	CASSLSGHLSTDTQYF	TGTGCCAGCAGTTTATCAGGACACCTTAGCACAGATACGCAGTATTTT
TRBV2	few	-	14	TRBJ1-1	CASRDSRLGHRAFF	TGTGCCAGCAGGGATTCCCGGCTGGGACACCGAGCTTTCTTT
TRBV29-1	few	-	18	TRBJ2-7	CSVEIDGTWRGKGYEQYF	TGCAGCGTTGAAATCGACGGTACTTGGAGGGGGAAGGGCTACGAGCAGTACTTC
TRBV20-1	-	TRBD2	14	TRBJ2-7	CSALAGGRSYEQYF	TGCAGTGCCCTAGCGGGGGGGCGGTCCTACGAGCAGTACTTC
TRBV6-5	-	-	15	TRBJ2-1	CASREVGGGYNEQFF	TGTGCCAGCAGGGAGGTGGGGGGAGGCTACAATGAGCAGTTCTTC
TRBV20-1	once	-	14	TRBJ2-5	CSAVTTSEVGTQYF	TGCAGTGCTGTTACTACCTCCGAGGTCGGGACCCAGTACTTC
TRBV28	-	-	12	TRBJ1-1	CASRTAGDEAFF	TGTGCCAGCAGGACCGCGGGGGATGAGGCTTTCTTT
TRBV29-1	-	-	15	TRBJ2-3	CSVGPGPKGPDTQYF	TGCAGCGTTGGGCCGGGCCCTAAGGGGCCAGATACGCAGTATTTT
TRBV12-3/TRBV12-4	-	TRBD1	13	TRBJ2-1	CASRDRGQNEQFF	TGTGCCAGCAGAGACAGGGGGCAGAATGAGCAGTTCTTC
TRBV27	few	TRBD1	13	TRBJ1-2	CASSWTGGGGYTF	TGTGCCAGCAGTTGGACAGGGGGGGGTGGCTACACCTTC
TRBV6-6	-	-	14	TRBJ1-1	CASSYPQDGTEAFF	TGTGCCAGCAGTTACCCTCAGGACGGCACTGAAGCTTTCTTT
TRBV12-3/TRBV12-4	few	-	16	TRBJ2-3	CASSPQPQPYTDTQYF	TGTGCCAGCAGTCCCCAACCACAACCTTACACAGATACGCAGTATTTT
TRBV12-3/TRBV12-4	-	-	15	TRBJ2-7	CASSPVGDSSYEQYF	TGTGCCAGCAGCCCCGTAGGGGATAGCTCCTACGAGCAGTACTTC
TRBV4-3	-	-	15	TRBJ2-7	CASSQGRAGSYEQYF	TGCGCCAGCAGCCAAGGGAGGGCGGGGTCCTACGAGCAGTACTTC
TRBV27	few	-	14	TRBJ2-5	CASRMLGGEETQYF	TGTGCCAGCAGGATGTTAGGGGGAGAAGAGACCCAGTACTTC
TRBV6-1	-	TRBD1	15	TRBJ1-5	CASRKRQGVNQPQHF	TGTGCCAGCAGAAAACGACAGGGAGTCAATCAGCCCCAGCATTTT
TRBV25-1	-	TRBD1	16	TRBJ1-6	CASSTQAGTGSTPLHF	TGTGCCAGCAGTACCCAAGCCGGGACAGGGTCTACACCCCTCCACTTT
TRBV6-2/TRBV6-3	-	-	14	TRBJ2-7	CATREIGFSYEQYF	TGTGCCACCCGGGAAATAGGATTTTCCTACGAGCAGTACTTC
TRBV20-1	few	-	13	TRBJ2-3	CSTPIFSTDTQYF	TGCAGTACCCCGATTTTTAGCACAGATACGCAGTATTTT
TRBV4-1	few	TRBD1	16	TRBJ2-5	CASSQGPGTGAKEQYF	TGCGCCAGCAGCCAAGGCCCCGGGACAGGGGCTAAAGAGCAGTACTTC
TRBV29-1	many	-	13	TRBJ2-3	CSVERQGTDTQYF	TGCAGCGTTGAACGACAGGGCACAGATACGCAGTATTTT
TRBV5-1	few	-	15	TRBJ2-3	CASRPRAGSTDTQYF	TGCGCCAGCAGGCCGAGGGCTGGTAGCACAGATACGCAGTATTTT
TRBV27	-	-	15	TRBJ1-6	CASNEQSSYNSPLHF	TGTGCCAGCAATGAACAGAGCTCCTATAATTCACCCCTCCACTTT
TRBV28	-	TRBD2	17	TRBJ2-3	CASSSTTGLADTDTQYF	TGTGCCAGCAGTTCCACCACAGGACTAGCGGACACAGATACGCAGTATTTT
TRBV14	-	-	13	TRBJ2-7	CASSHIQGREQYF	TGTGCCAGCAGCCATATACAGGGGAGGGAGCAGTACTTC
TRBV4-3	-	-	14	TRBJ1-6	CASSQEAAFSPLHF	TGCGCCAGCAGCCAAGAGGCCGCTTTTTCACCCCTCCACTTT
TRBV4-3	many	TRBD1	15	TRBJ2-5	CASSHYGQGGETQYF	TGCGCCAGCAGCCACTATGGACAGGGAGGAGAGACCCAGTACTTC
TRBV4-1	-	-	16	TRBJ1-1	CASSQDGTGGDTEAFF	TGCGCCAGCAGCCAAGATGGTACGGGGGGGGACACTGAAGCTTTCTTT
TRBV7-9	-	TRBD2	14	TRBJ2-1	CASSPSRTSGEQFF	TGTGCCAGCAGCCCGAGCAGGACTAGCGGTGAGCAGTTCTTC
TRBV18	many	TRBD1	14	TRBJ2-7	CASSPGQGYGEQYF	TGTGCCAGCTCACCGGGACAGGGCTACGGCGAGCAGTACTTC
TRBV11-1	few	TRBD2	15	TRBJ2-3	CASGRERGSTDTQYF	TGTGCCAGCGGAAGGGAGCGGGGGAGCACAGATACGCAGTATTTT
TRBV18	-	-	16	TRBJ2-5	CASSQNRAANQETQYF	TGTGCCAGCTCACAAAACAGGGCGGCAAACCAAGAGACCCAGTACTTC
TRBV5-1	-	TRBD2	17	TRBJ2-2	CASSSRLAGVDTGELFF	TGCGCCAGCAGCTCGAGACTAGCGGGGGTAGACACCGGGGAGCTGTTTTTT
TRBV24-1	-	-	14	TRBJ2-1	CATSDSTRLSEQFF	TGTGCCACCAGTGACTCTACTAGACTGAGTGAGCAGTTCTTC
TRBV2	-	TRBD2	14	TRBJ2-1	CASSVLAGVNEQFF	TGTGCCAGCAGTGTACTAGCGGGGGTGAATGAGCAGTTCTTC
TRBV28	-	TRBD1	14	TRBJ2-7	CASSQSGTGKKQYF	TGTGCCAGCAGTCAATCCGGGACAGGGAAGAAGCAGTACTTC
TRBV7-2	-	-	15	TRBJ2-7	CASSRFQGFTYEQYF	TGTGCCAGCAGCCGCTTCCAGGGTTTTACCTACGAGCAGTACTTC
TRBV5-5	many	TRBD2	14	TRBJ2-3	CASSLEGGGFAQYF	TGTGCCAGCAGCCTGGAAGGCGGGGGGTTTGCGCAGTATTTT
TRBV4-1	-	-	13	TRBJ2-1	CASSVPAENGQFF	TGCGCCAGCAGCGTCCCGGCGGAGAATGGGCAGTTCTTC
TRBV18	many	-	13	TRBJ2-7	CASSIAGVYEQYF	TGTGCCAGCTCAATTGCAGGGGTCTACGAGCAGTACTTC